The 20 T cell receptor beta chains in this list originate from one sample, sequenced in a study of vaccination effects on CD4 cells after COVID-19. Antigen-specific CD4+ T cells were first expanded with viral peptide pools by the ViraFEST assay and only then sequenced. When less than 11 days of culture had elapsed, CD4+ T cells were isolated. The vaccine recipients had no prior SARS-CoV-2 infection, with negative nucleocapsid antibodies. Sequencing used immunoSEQ multiplex PCR; TCRdb keeps in-frame clones, though not all of them. The sample records roughly 63,000 clones, about 71% being singletons. No antigen is known for these receptors. The sample in question was CD4+ T cells from PBMCs cultured with HCoV-OC43 spike peptides, obtained before COVID-19 vaccination. Subset given: HCoV-OC43 spike overlapping peptide pool stimulation. The receptor set was obtained from a human donor who received a COVID-19 vaccine.

The chain combines TRBV27 with TRBJ2-5; 7 bases match TRBD1. J gave up 7 bases and V 5 bases, and 13 bases lay outside the gene matches. CDR1 is MNHEY, CDR2 SMNVEV, per germline (reference sequence). The CDR3 length is 15 residues. For the CDR3, the DNA is TGTGCCAGCAGTGAACAGGGGTCCAATGTACGGACCCAGTACTTC. It encodes CASSEQGSNVRTQYF.

This sequence joins TRBV11-2 and TRBJ1-1, with no clear D. Germline V lookup: CDR1 SGHAT, CDR2 FQNNGV. V was trimmed by 3 bases and J by 6 bases, leaving 5 bases between them. The CDR3 has 11 residues. In nucleotides, the CDR3 is TGTGCCAGCAGCTTTTACGCTGAAGCTTTCTTT. This translates into CASSFYAEAFF.

In its sample, this clone was seen once. The chain is built from TRBV7-9 and TRBJ2-5, with 10 nucleotides matching TRBD2. J was trimmed by 0 bases and V by 2 bases; bases with no gene match: 3. The CDR3 has 16 amino acids. Germline V gene lookup returns CDR1 SEHNR and CDR2 FQNEAQ (reference sequence). CDR3 nucleotides: TGTGCCAGCAGCTTAAGAGGACTAGCGGACCAAGAGACCCAGTACTTC. It translates to CASSLRGLADQETQYF.

The chain recombines TRBV7-9 with TRBJ1-4, with D possibly TRBD1 on 6 matching bases. Trimming pared 3 bases from V and 6 bases from J, leaving 11 bases between. The CDR3 covers 14 residues. The V gene's germline CDR1 is SEHNR and CDR2 FQNEAQ (reference sequence). CDR3 sequence reads: CASSFGAGDEKLFF. CDR3 bases: TGTGCCAGCAGCTTTGGGGCAGGGGATGAAAAACTGTTTTTT.

The chain joins TRBV30 to TRBJ2-1, with D hard to call. Trimming removed 0 bases from V and 1 base from J, with 7 bases in between. This CDR3 has 14 residues. Per the germline V gene, CDR1 is GTSNPN and CDR2 is SVGIG (reference sequence). Here the CDR3 DNA reads TGTGCCTGGAGTGTAGACATTTCCTACAATGAGCAGTTCTTC. This gives the protein CAWSVDISYNEQFF.

V is TRBV4-3 and J is TRBJ1-5; 7 bases match TRBD1. CDR3 length: 14 amino acids. Germline V gene lookup returns CDR1 LGHNA and CDR2 YSLEER. Germline trimming cut 0 bases from V and 4 bases from J; bases unmatched to any gene: 0. The CDR3 coding sequence is TGCGCCAGCAGCCAAGAACAGGGGAATCAGCCCCAGCATTTT. Amino acid sequence: CASSQEQGNQPQHF.

The chain recombines TRBV12-3 or TRBV12-4 with TRBJ1-1; no reliable D call. V shed 6 bases and J shed 5 bases, with 7 bases lying between them. CDR3 size: 11 residues. This CDR3 is CASRLETEAFF. The CDR3 nucleotides read TGTGCCAGCAGGCTTGAGACTGAAGCTTTCTTT.

The rearrangement joins TRBV27 to TRBJ1-4; D unclear. This CDR3 is built from 14 residues. Germline V lookup: CDR1 MNHEY, CDR2 SMNVEV (reference sequence). Trimming took 4 bases from V and 3 from J, leaving 9 bases between them. The CDR3 loop reads CASSWNRPNEKLFF. DNA of the CDR3: TGTGCCAGCAGTTGGAATAGGCCTAATGAAAAACTGTTTTTT.

This chain uses TRBV5-1 with TRBJ2-7, with D uncertain. Germline values: CDR1 SGHRS, CDR2 YFSETQ. The CDR3 has 14 amino acids. V was clipped by 0 bases and J by 6 bases, with 13 bases between them. Here the CDR3 reads CASSLATWSAEQYV. The CDR3 DNA follows: TGCGCCAGCAGCTTGGCAACCTGGTCCGCCGAGCAGTACGTC.

This chain links TRBV11-3 with TRBJ1-1; 8 bases align to TRBD1. The junction had 16 bases not matched to a gene; V was cut back by 5 bases and J by 5 bases. The CDR3 has 17 residues. Germline values: CDR1 SGHNT, CDR2 YENEEA. The CDR3 reads CASSPGGSYARTTEAFF. The CDR3 DNA follows: TGTGCCAGCAGCCCAGGGGGCTCTTACGCACGCACTACTGAAGCTTTCTTT.

The rearrangement joins TRBV2 to TRBJ1-5, with D perhaps TRBD1 (5 bases). The germline V gene has CDR1 SNHLY and CDR2 FYNNEI. Deletions cut 4 bases from V and 4 bases from J, with 8 bases between. This CDR3 has 13 residues. CDR3 protein: CASSADRNQPQHF. In DNA form, the CDR3 reads TGTGCCAGCAGTGCAGACAGAAATCAGCCCCAGCATTTT.

This clone was seen a few times. V is TRBV4-1 and J is TRBJ2-7; 8 bases match TRBD1. The CDR3 length is 14 residues. Germline V gives CDR1 MGHRA, CDR2 YSYEKL. With V trimmed by 4 bases and J by 4 bases, 6 bases remained unmatched. The CDR3 DNA follows: TGCGCCAGCAGCCCTCGACAGGGGTTGTACGAGCAGTACGTC. It translates to CASSPRQGLYEQYV.

The genes are TRBV4-2 and TRBJ2-3; 10 bases are shared with TRBD2. With V trimmed by 4 bases and J by 2 bases, 12 bases remained unmatched. Germline CDR1 is LGHNA and CDR2 is YNFKEQ. The CDR3 extends over 18 amino acids. The CDR3 DNA follows: TGTGCCAGCAGCCTCGGGAGTGTGAGCGGGGGGGCCACAGATACGCAGTATTTT. Amino acid sequence: CASSLGSVSGGATDTQYF.

The sample holds a few counts of this clone. This sequence joins TRBV30 and TRBJ1-6; tentative D call: TRBD1 (6 bases). The CDR3 covers 14 residues. Germline V gene data show CDR1 as GTSNPN and CDR2 as SVGIG (reference sequence). The V and J ends lost 3 bases and 6 bases respectively, with 12 bases between them. The CDR3 DNA sequence: TGTGCCTGGAGGCAGGGGCAGGCTAATTCACCCCTCCACTTT. It translates to CAWRQGQANSPLHF. Looking up the rest from reference TRBV30 and TRBJ1-6 gives the full variable domain: SQTIHQWPATLVQPVGSPLSLECTVEGTSNPNLYWYRQAAGRGLQLLFYSVGIGQISSEVPQNLSASRPQDRQFILSSKKLLLSDSGFYLCAWRQGQANSPLHFGNGTRLTVT.

The chain is built from TRBV19 and TRBJ2-3; TRBD2 is a possible D gene (6 bases). CDR1 is LNHDA and CDR2 is SQIVND in the germline V gene (reference sequence). CDR3 length: 14 residues. V gave up 3 bases and J gave up 0 bases, with 7 bases separating them. The CDR3 loop is CASSMGGSTDTQYF. CDR3 nucleotides: TGTGCCAGTAGTATGGGGGGTAGCACAGATACGCAGTATTTT.

The V gene is TRBV3-1 (or the pseudogene TRBV3-2), the J gene TRBJ2-3; TRBD1 might be the D (6 bases). V lost 0 bases, J lost 4 bases, and 11 bases lay in between. The CDR3 contains 15 residues. Germline CDR1 and CDR2: LGHDT and YNNKEL (reference sequence). The CDR3 here is CASSQDTGRSDTQYF. In DNA form, the CDR3 reads TGTGCCAGCAGCCAAGATACAGGGCGTTCAGATACGCAGTATTTT.

J is TRBJ2-2 and V is TRBV3-1 (or the pseudogene TRBV3-2); D gene unclear. CDR3 length equals 13 residues. Germline-derived CDR1 and CDR2 are LGHDT and YNNKEL (reference sequence). V was cut by 4 bases and J by 6 bases, with 9 bases left in between. The CDR3 region has the DNA TGTGCCAGCAGCCCGACTCAACCCGGGGAGCTGTTTTTT. Translated, it gives CASSPTQPGELFF.

The chain combines TRBV19 with TRBJ1-3, with D possibly matching TRBD1 (6 bases). V lost 6 bases and J 3 bases, leaving 9 bases between the germline ends. The germline gives CDR1 LNHDA, CDR2 SQIVND (reference sequence). The CDR3 sequence is 13 residues long. CDR3 region: CASSPGHGNTIYF. DNA for the CDR3: TGTGCCAGTAGCCCGGGACATGGAAACACCATATATTTT.

The V and J genes are TRBV6-6 and TRBJ1-4, with TRBD1 as a possible D gene (6 bases). This CDR3 comprises 15 residues. The V end was cut by 4 bases, the J end by 1 base, with 10 bases between. Germline CDR1 is MNHNY and CDR2 is SVGAGI (reference sequence). CDR3 region: CASSSRDKTNEKLFF. The CDR3 bases are TGTGCCAGCAGTTCCCGGGACAAAACTAATGAAAAACTGTTTTTT.

The chain uses TRBV29-1 and TRBJ2-3, with 12 bases fitting TRBD2. The junction had 7 bases not matched to a gene; V was cut back by 4 bases and J by 5 bases. The germline gives CDR1 SQVTM, CDR2 ANQGSEA. This CDR3 has 15 residues. CDR3 loop: CSVGRTSGVIDTQYF. The CDR3 DNA follows: TGCAGCGTTGGCAGGACTAGCGGGGTAATAGATACGCAGTATTTT.